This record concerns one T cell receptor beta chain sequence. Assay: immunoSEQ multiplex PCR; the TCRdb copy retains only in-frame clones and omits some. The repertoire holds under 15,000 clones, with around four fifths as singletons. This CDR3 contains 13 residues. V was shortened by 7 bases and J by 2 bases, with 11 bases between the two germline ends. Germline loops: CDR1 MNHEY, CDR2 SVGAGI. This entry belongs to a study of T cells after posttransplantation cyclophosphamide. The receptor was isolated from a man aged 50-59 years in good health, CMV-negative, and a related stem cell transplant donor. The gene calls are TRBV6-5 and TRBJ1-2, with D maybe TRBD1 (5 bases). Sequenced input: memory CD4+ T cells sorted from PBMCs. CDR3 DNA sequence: TGTGCCAGCAAACCGGGGGGGAACTATGGCTACACCTTC. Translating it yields CASKPGGNYGYTF.